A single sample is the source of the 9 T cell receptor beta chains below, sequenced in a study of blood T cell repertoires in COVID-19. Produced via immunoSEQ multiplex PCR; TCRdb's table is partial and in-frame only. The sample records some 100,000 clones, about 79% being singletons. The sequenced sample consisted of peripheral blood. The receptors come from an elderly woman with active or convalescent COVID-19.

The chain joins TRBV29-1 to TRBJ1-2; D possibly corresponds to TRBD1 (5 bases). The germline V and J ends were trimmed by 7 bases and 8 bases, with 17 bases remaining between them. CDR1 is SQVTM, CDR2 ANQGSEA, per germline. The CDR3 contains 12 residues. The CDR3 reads CSESGAIGGYTF. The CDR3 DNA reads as TGCAGCGAATCTGGGGCTATCGGAGGCTACACCTTC.

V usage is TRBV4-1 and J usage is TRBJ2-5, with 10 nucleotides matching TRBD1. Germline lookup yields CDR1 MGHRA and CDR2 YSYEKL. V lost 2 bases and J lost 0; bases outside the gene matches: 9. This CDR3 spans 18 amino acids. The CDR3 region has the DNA TGCGCCAGCAGCCAATCCCAGGCAGGGACAGGGGACCAAGAGACCCAGTACTTC. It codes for CASSQSQAGTGDQETQYF.

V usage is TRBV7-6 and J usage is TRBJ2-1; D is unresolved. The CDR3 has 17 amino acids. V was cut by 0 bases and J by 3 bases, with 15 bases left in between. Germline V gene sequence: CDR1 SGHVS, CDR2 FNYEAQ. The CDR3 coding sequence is TGTGCCAGCAGCTTAGCGGCGGCCACCTGGGTCTACAATGAGCAGTTCTTC. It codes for CASSLAAATWVYNEQFF.

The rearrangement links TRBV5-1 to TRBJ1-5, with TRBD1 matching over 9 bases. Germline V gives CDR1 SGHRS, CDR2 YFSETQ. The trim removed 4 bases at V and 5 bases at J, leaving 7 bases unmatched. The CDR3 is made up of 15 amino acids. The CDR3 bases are TGCGCCAGCAGCCAGGGACAGGGCGGCGATCAGCCCCAGCATTTT. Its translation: CASSQGQGGDQPQHF.

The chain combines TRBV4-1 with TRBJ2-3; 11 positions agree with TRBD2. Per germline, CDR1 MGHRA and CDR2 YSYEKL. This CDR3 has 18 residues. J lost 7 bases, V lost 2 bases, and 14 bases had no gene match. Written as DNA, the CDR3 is TGCGCCAGCAGCCAAAGAAGGATACTAGCGGGAGATGGGAATACGCAGTATTTT. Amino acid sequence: CASSQRRILAGDGNTQYF.

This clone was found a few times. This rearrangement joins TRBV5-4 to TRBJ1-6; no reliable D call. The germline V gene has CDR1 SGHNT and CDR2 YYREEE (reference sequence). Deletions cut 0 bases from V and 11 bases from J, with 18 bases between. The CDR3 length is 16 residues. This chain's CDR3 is CASSLEVGRPPPPLHF. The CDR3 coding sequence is TGTGCCAGCAGCTTGGAAGTGGGCAGGCCCCCTCCACCCCTCCACTTT.

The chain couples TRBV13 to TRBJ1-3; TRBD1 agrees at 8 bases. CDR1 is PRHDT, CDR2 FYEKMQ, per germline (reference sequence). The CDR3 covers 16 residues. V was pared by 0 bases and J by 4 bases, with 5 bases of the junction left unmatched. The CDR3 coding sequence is TGTGCCAGCAGCTTAGGTGACAGGGGTTCCGGAAACACCATATATTTT. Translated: CASSLGDRGSGNTIYF.

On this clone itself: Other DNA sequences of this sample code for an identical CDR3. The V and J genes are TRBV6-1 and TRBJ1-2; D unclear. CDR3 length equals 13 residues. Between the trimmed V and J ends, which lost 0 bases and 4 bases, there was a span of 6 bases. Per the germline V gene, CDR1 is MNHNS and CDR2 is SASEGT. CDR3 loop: CASSEAPGYGYTF. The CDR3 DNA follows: TGTGCCAGCAGTGAAGCACCAGGCTATGGCTACACCTTC.

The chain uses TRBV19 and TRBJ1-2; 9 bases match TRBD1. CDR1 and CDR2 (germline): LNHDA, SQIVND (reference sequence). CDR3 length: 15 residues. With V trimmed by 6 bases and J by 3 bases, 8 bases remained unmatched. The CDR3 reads CASRHRGQGDYGYTF. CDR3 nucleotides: TGTGCCAGTAGACATCGGGGACAGGGCGACTATGGCTACACCTTC.